A selection of T cell receptor beta chains follows, all from one sample in a study of spatial heterogeneity in lung cancer. In TCRdb, the 5' RACE reads were re-called with MiXCR into one record per CDR3 protein. The sample yields some 40,000 distinct CDR3 sequences, roughly 5.4% seen once. Specimen: PBMCs, collected at surgery. These receptor sequences come from a female donor with early-stage non-small cell lung cancer. Each CDR3 is given with its conserved first and last residue. Fields, in order: clone size, J gene, V gene, D gene, CDR3 protein, CDR3 DNA. The D gene is left open where the match is weak. Expanded clones are given a class, and other clones once, few, many or no size at all.

many,TRBJ2-3,TRBV19,.,CASSTSGISTDTQYF,TGTGCCAGTAGTACTTCCGGGATAAGCACAGATACGCAGTATTTT
many,TRBJ2-5,TRBV7-2,TRBD1,CASSSDLGGYGKTQYF,TGTGCCAGCAGCAGTGATTTAGGGGGCTATGGGAAGACCCAGTACTTC
many,TRBJ2-1,TRBV4-3,.,CASSRLTGAYNEQFF,TGCGCCAGCAGCCGCCTCACCGGGGCCTACAATGAGCAGTTCTTC
many,TRBJ2-7,TRBV6-2/TRBV6-3,TRBD1,CASSYSGQGARRQYF,TGTGCCAGCAGTTACTCTGGACAGGGGGCTCGTCGGCAGTACTTC
many,TRBJ2-1,TRBV24-1,.,CATSDFWVYEQFF,TGTGCCACCAGTGATTTCTGGGTTTATGAGCAGTTCTTC
many,TRBJ1-2,TRBV12-3/TRBV12-4,TRBD1,CASRQGQSYGYTF,TGTGCCAGCAGACAGGGACAGAGCTATGGCTACACCTTC
many,TRBJ2-5,TRBV27,.,CASSIGGPGRQETQYF,TGTGCCAGCAGTATAGGTGGACCAGGGAGGCAAGAGACCCAGTACTTC
many,TRBJ1-6,TRBV27,.,CASQNSYNSPLHF,TGTGCCAGCCAGAACTCCTATAATTCACCCCTCCACTTT
.,TRBJ2-1,TRBV10-3,TRBD2,CAISESPSGGEQFF,TGTGCCATCAGTGAGTCCCCTAGCGGGGGGGAGCAGTTCTTC
many,TRBJ2-1,TRBV7-2,.,CASSLAGGVNNEQFF,TGTGCCAGCAGCCTCGCTGGGGGAGTGAACAATGAGCAGTTCTTC
many,TRBJ2-1,TRBV20-1,TRBD2,CSAPTSFPRDEQFF,TGCAGTGCCCCGACTAGCTTCCCTCGCGATGAGCAGTTCTTC
many,TRBJ1-5,TRBV9,TRBD1,CASGSGGGNQPQHF,TGTGCCAGCGGATCAGGGGGCGGCAATCAGCCCCAGCATTTT
few,TRBJ2-1,TRBV10-3,.,CAISEGGYNEQFF,TGTGCCATCAGTGAGGGAGGGTACAATGAGCAGTTCTTC
many,TRBJ1-3,TRBV5-6,.,CASCARDTISSGNTIYF,TGTGCCAGCTGCGCCCGGGACACAATCAGCTCTGGAAACACCATATATTTT
many,TRBJ1-5,TRBV6-5,.,CVTRGGSNQPQHF,TGTGTGACAAGGGGAGGTAGCAATCAGCCCCAGCATTTT
.,TRBJ1-4,TRBV6-5,.,CASSLGVANEKLFF,TGTGCCAGCAGTTTAGGGGTAGCTAATGAAAAACTGTTTTTT
few,TRBJ1-2,TRBV20-1,.,CSARGQRNYGYTF,TGCAGTGCTAGAGGACAACGTAACTATGGCTACACCTTC
few,TRBJ1-2,TRBV5-1,.,CASSLGQGLNYGYTF,TGCGCCAGCAGCTTGGGGCAGGGCCTCAACTATGGCTACACCTTC
.,TRBJ1-1,TRBV28,.,CASSLSRKGAFF,TGTGCCAGCAGTTTAAGTCGGAAAGGAGCTTTCTTT
few,TRBJ1-4,TRBV28,.,CASTSTGMGDEKLFF,TGTGCCAGCACCTCCACAGGGATGGGTGATGAAAAACTGTTTTTT
many,TRBJ2-2,TRBV11-2,.,CGVKERVAGELFF,TGTGGCGTTAAAGAACGGGTGGCCGGGGAGCTGTTTTTT
few,TRBJ1-5,TRBV7-9,.,CASSYSGTQGTQPQHF,TGTGCCAGCAGCTACTCCGGGACCCAAGGGACTCAGCCCCAGCATTTT
few,TRBJ2-7,TRBV12-3/TRBV12-4,.,CASSLEGLAYEQYF,TGTGCCAGCAGTTTAGAAGGGTTAGCCTACGAGCAGTACTTC
.,TRBJ2-3,TRBV7-2,TRBD2,CASLSGGFSTDTQYF,TGTGCCAGCTTAAGCGGGGGCTTTAGCACAGATACGCAGTATTTT
many,TRBJ2-7,TRBV12-3/TRBV12-4,TRBD1,CASSFTSGGEEQYF,TGTGCCAGCAGTTTCACTTCAGGGGGCGAAGAGCAGTACTTC
many,TRBJ2-7,TRBV11-2,TRBD1,CASSALLDRGSYEQYF,TGTGCCAGCAGCGCCCTCCTGGACAGGGGCTCCTACGAGCAGTACTTC
many,TRBJ2-1,TRBV2,.,CASSWTASYNEQFF,TGTGCCAGCAGCTGGACAGCCTCCTACAATGAGCAGTTCTTC
many,TRBJ1-2,TRBV3-1,.,CASSHTGGYTF,TGTGCCAGCAGTCATACGGGTGGCTACACCTTC
many,TRBJ1-4,TRBV5-6,.,CASSYKNEKLFF,TGTGCCAGCAGTTACAAGAATGAAAAACTGTTTTTT
many,TRBJ2-1,TRBV19,TRBD2,CASSIGLAGAEQFF,TGTGCCAGTAGTATAGGACTAGCGGGGGCCGAGCAGTTCTTC
many,TRBJ2-6,TRBV9,.,CASSVVIGTGANVLTF,TGTGCCAGCAGCGTAGTGATAGGGACAGGGGCCAACGTCCTGACTTTC
many,TRBJ2-4,TRBV5-1,.,CASSLESPGLKNIQYF,TGCGCCAGCAGCTTGGAGTCTCCGGGACTCAAAAACATTCAGTACTTC
many,TRBJ1-1,TRBV2,TRBD1,CASAIQGVNTEAFF,TGTGCCAGCGCTATACAGGGGGTGAACACTGAAGCTTTCTTT
.,TRBJ1-1,TRBV2,.,CASTTGALGTEAFF,TGTGCCAGCACCACCGGGGCACTTGGCACTGAAGCTTTCTTT
.,TRBJ1-2,TRBV27,TRBD1,CASSLRPPGTGGYGYTF,TGTGCCAGCAGTTTAAGACCCCCCGGGACAGGGGGCTATGGCTACACCTTC
large,TRBJ1-2,TRBV12-3/TRBV12-4,.,CASSFQGFRGYTF,TGTGCCAGCAGTTTCCAAGGGTTCCGTGGCTACACCTTC
few,TRBJ2-1,TRBV5-6,.,CASSFRGAGINEQFF,TGTGCCAGCAGCTTCAGGGGAGCGGGGATCAATGAGCAGTTCTTC
many,TRBJ1-5,TRBV27,TRBD1,CASSPTGRGNQPQHF,TGTGCCAGCAGTCCGACAGGGAGAGGGAATCAGCCCCAGCATTTT
many,TRBJ2-5,TRBV20-1,TRBD2,CSAERGGQYF,TGCAGTGCGGAGCGGGGGGGCCAGTACTTC
many,TRBJ2-3,TRBV7-2,.,CASSLVGPSTDTQYF,TGTGCCAGCAGCTTAGTGGGCCCGAGCACAGATACGCAGTATTTT
many,TRBJ2-3,TRBV5-5,.,CASSLTERDTQYF,TGTGCCAGCAGCCTAACTGAAAGGGATACGCAGTATTTT